One and the same sample provided the 32 T cell receptor beta chains below, sequenced in a study of T-cell reconstitution after alpha-beta-depleted transplantation in children. The TCRbeta library was prepared with unique molecular identifiers. MiXCR, applied by TCRdb to the PCR reads, yields one record per CDR3 protein. Among a few hundred thousand distinct CDR3 sequences listed, about a tenth were seen once. The material sequenced was PBMCs from the stem cell graft donor, taken from the stem cell graft. The receptor source for this set is a human donor who donated a stem cell graft to a child with acute lymphoblastic leukemia.

The gene calls are TRBV27 and TRBJ2-4; D remains unclear. Germline-derived CDR1 and CDR2 are MNHEY and SMNVEV (reference sequence). Trimming removed 2 bases from V and 9 bases from J, with 17 bases in between. The CDR3 loop spans 15 amino acids. For the CDR3, the DNA is TGTGCCAGCAGTTTAGATGGGCTCCGTGGCGGCATTCAGTACTTC. Translation: CASSLDGLRGGIQYF.

In this sample, this clonotype turned up a few times. The gene calls are TRBV5-6 and TRBJ2-1; TRBD2 aligns across 10 bases. CDR3 length: 14 residues. Germline loops: CDR1 SGHDT, CDR2 YYEEEE. J gave up 10 bases and V 4 bases, and 8 bases lay outside the gene matches. The CDR3 loop is CASSPTPLAGEQFF. CDR3 DNA: TGTGCCAGCAGCCCGACACCACTAGCGGGAGAGCAGTTCTTC.

Only a few counts were recorded for this clonotype. This chain connects TRBV29-1 to TRBJ2-3; 8 bases are shared with TRBD2. Germline-derived CDR1 and CDR2 are SQVTM and ANQGSEA. Losses at the gene ends were 2 bases for V and 3 bases for J; bases not matched to a gene: 7. The CDR3 has 15 residues. CDR3 in amino acids: CSVEMSGSRTDTQYF. The CDR3 DNA reads as TGCAGCGTTGAAATGAGCGGGAGTAGGACAGATACGCAGTATTTT.

The CDR3 spells CASSPYVGLAEASKYF. The CDR3 DNA reads TGTGCCAGCAGCCCCTACGTCGGACTAGCCGAGGCGAGCAAGTACTTC. The genes are TRBV3-1 and TRBJ2-7; 8 nucleotides agree with TRBD2. CDR1 and CDR2 (germline): LGHDT, YNNKEL (reference sequence). After removal of 4 bases from V and 11 bases from J, the junction contained 19 bases not matched to a gene. The CDR3 has 16 amino acids.

This clonotype was counted between two and nine times. This sequence joins TRBV5-1 and TRBJ2-7; 8 bases line up with TRBD1. Germline V gene lookup returns CDR1 SGHRS and CDR2 YFSETQ. V shed 2 bases and J 5 bases; nucleotides not matched to a gene: 18. The CDR3 runs 18 residues. The CDR3 loop reads CASSFRPITGGLVDEQYF. As DNA, the CDR3 is TGCGCCAGCAGCTTCCGACCAATAACAGGGGGACTTGTCGACGAGCAGTACTTC.

In this sample, this clonotype turned up a few times. This chain uses TRBV2 with TRBJ2-1, with 7 bases aligning to TRBD2. Trimming cost V 2 bases and J 9 bases; bases outside gene matches: 16. This CDR3 spans 17 amino acids. The germline V gene has CDR1 SNHLY and CDR2 FYNNEI. This CDR3 reads CASSEIQPGLWGGEQFF. CDR3 DNA: TGTGCCAGCAGTGAAATACAGCCGGGACTATGGGGGGGTGAGCAGTTCTTC.

This clonotype has more than one count but fewer than ten. The junction shows a germline mismatch at one end, possibly a read error. This rearrangement joins TRBV29-1 to TRBJ2-2, with TRBD2 as a possible D gene (5 bases). Germline loops: CDR1 SQVTM, CDR2 ANQGSEA. The CDR3 loop spans 16 amino acids. The CDR3 DNA sequence: TGCAGCGCTGAAATCGGGATAAAACCGAACACCGGGGAGCTGTTTTTT. This sequence encodes CSAEIGIKPNTGELFF.

The V and J genes are TRBV7-9 and TRBJ2-7; no firm D call. Germline values: CDR1 SEHNR, CDR2 FQNEAQ (reference sequence). The ends were cut back, 5 bases at V and 5 bases at J, with 13 bases in the middle. CDR3 length equals 13 residues. The CDR3, as DNA: TGTGCCAGCAGCCCTCTCCCTGGACACGAGCAGTACTTC. Translating gives CASSPLPGHEQYF.

Regarding this clonotype: The junction shows a germline mismatch at one end, possibly a read error. V gene TRBV3-1 combines with J gene TRBJ2-1, with a weak D call TRBD2 (6 bases). Germline CDR1 and CDR2: LGHDT and YNNKEL (reference sequence). There are 18 residues in the CDR3. The CDR3, as DNA: TGTGCCTGCAGTTTACCACCCGGCCGGGACTTTACCCGTAATGAGCAGTTCTTC. Protein product: CACSLPPGRDFTRNEQFF.

This clonotype has just a few counts. This sequence joins TRBV12-3 or TRBV12-4 and TRBJ2-1; no reliable D call. V was shortened by 8 bases and J by 3 bases, with 17 bases between the two germline ends. This CDR3 is built from 15 residues. The CDR3 bases are TGTGCCAGCGGTAAAACAACGGGTCTCTACAATGAGCAGTTCTTC. Protein: CASGKTTGLYNEQFF.

The gene calls are TRBV4-1 and TRBJ2-2; tentatively, D is TRBD1 (5 bases). The CDR3 extends over 16 amino acids. Trimming took 2 bases from V and 3 from J, leaving 13 bases between them. Germline V lookup: CDR1 MGHRA, CDR2 YSYEKL. The CDR3 DNA sequence: TGCGCCAGCAGCCAACGTCAGGGTACGGACACCGGGGAGCTGTTTTTT. Translated: CASSQRQGTDTGELFF.

This clonotype showed up just a few times. The rearrangement links TRBV9 to TRBJ1-3, with D maybe TRBD1 (5 bases). V was pared by 0 bases and J by 0 bases, with 10 bases between. The CDR3 has 16 residues. Germline lookup yields CDR1 SGDLS and CDR2 YYNGEE. The CDR3 loop is CASSVDGGTSGNTIYF. In nucleotides, the CDR3 is TGTGCCAGCAGCGTAGATGGGGGTACCTCTGGAAACACCATATATTTT.

This clonotype has more than one count but fewer than ten. The chain joins TRBV4-1 to TRBJ1-1; no firm D call. Germline V lookup: CDR1 MGHRA, CDR2 YSYEKL. This CDR3 is built from 14 residues. V shed 0 bases and J shed 4 bases, with 9 bases lying between them. The CDR3 loop is CASSQDEWGTEAFF. In nucleotides, the CDR3 is TGCGCCAGCAGCCAAGACGAATGGGGCACTGAAGCTTTCTTT.

This clonotype was seen repeatedly, ten times or more. The chain uses TRBV5-1 and TRBJ1-4; the match to TRBD1 covers 8 bases. V lost 3 bases, J lost 5 bases, and 6 bases stayed unmatched. The CDR3 consists of 15 residues. Germline V gives CDR1 SGHRS, CDR2 YFSETQ. The CDR3 loop is CASSSQGERNEKLFF. DNA of the CDR3: TGCGCCAGCAGCTCACAGGGGGAAAGGAATGAAAAACTGTTTTTT.

This chain connects TRBV5-1 to TRBJ2-7, with a weak D call TRBD1 (5 bases). Germline V gives CDR1 SGHRS, CDR2 YFSETQ. Trimming removed 4 bases from V and 2 bases from J, with 13 bases in between. The CDR3 is 14 amino acids. The CDR3 region is CASSPLNRPYEQYF. Written as DNA, the CDR3 is TGCGCCAGCAGCCCCCTCAACAGGCCCTACGAGCAGTACTTC.

The chain links TRBV29-1 to TRBJ2-7; 7 positions agree with TRBD1. Germline V gene data show CDR1 as SQVTM and CDR2 as ANQGSEA. After removal of 8 bases from V and 1 base from J, the junction contained 8 bases not matched to a gene. There are 13 residues in the CDR3. CDR3 sequence (DNA): TGCAGCACACGGGACAGCGGATCCTACGAGCAGTACTTC. It translates to CSTRDSGSYEQYF.

This rearrangement joins TRBV7-3 to TRBJ2-3; 7 nucleotides agree with TRBD1. Germline CDR1 SGHTA, CDR2 FQGTGA. CDR3 length equals 15 residues. Trimming cost V 5 bases and J 2 bases; bases outside gene matches: 7. The CDR3 here is CASSRTGELTDTQYF. The CDR3 bases are TGTGCCAGCAGCCGGACAGGCGAACTCACAGATACGCAGTATTTT.

The rearrangement joins TRBV15 to TRBJ2-7, with D perhaps matching TRBD2 (6 bases). The V and J ends lost 5 bases and 3 bases respectively, with 20 bases between them. The CDR3 is 16 amino acids. In germline, CDR1 is LNHNV, CDR2 YYDKDF (reference sequence). CDR3 region: CATSVGRQGRDYEQYF. CDR3 coding DNA: TGTGCCACCAGCGTAGGGAGGCAGGGCAGGGACTACGAGCAGTACTTC.

The sample holds a few counts of this clonotype. V and J are TRBV18 and TRBJ1-4; D gene ambiguous. This CDR3 comprises 13 residues. V was cut by 2 bases and J by 3 bases, with 4 bases left in between. Germline CDR1 and CDR2: KGHSH and LQKENI. The CDR3 here is CASSPGSNEKLFF. In DNA, the CDR3 is TGTGCCAGCTCACCAGGGTCTAATGAAAAACTGTTTTTT.

This clonotype was seen ten or more times. This chain connects TRBV2 to TRBJ2-2; maybe TRBD1 (6 bases). The germline V and J ends were trimmed by 1 base and 4 bases, with 10 bases remaining between them. The CDR3 has 15 amino acids. The germline CDR1 and CDR2 sequences are SNHLY and FYNNEI. CDR3 region: CASSEVGAFTGELFF. Here the CDR3 DNA reads TGTGCCAGCAGTGAAGTGGGGGCTTTCACCGGGGAGCTGTTTTTT.

This chain joins TRBV5-4 and TRBJ2-7; TRBD2 agrees at 7 bases. CDR3 size: 16 residues. V gave up 4 bases and J gave up 0 bases; unmatched junction bases: 10. Germline V lookup: CDR1 SGHNT, CDR2 YYREEE (reference sequence). The CDR3 DNA reads TGTGCCAGCAGCCCCATTACTAGCGCCGACTCCTACGAGCAGTACTTC. This codes for CASSPITSADSYEQYF.

This clonotype showed up many times. A read error may account for a junction end that differs from germline. The CDR3 region is CASRQGLARLTDTQYF. The CDR3 DNA reads as TGTGCCAGCAGACAAGGACTAGCTAGGTTGACAGATACGCAGTATTTT. V is TRBV3-1 and J is TRBJ2-3, with 8 bases matching TRBD2. The CDR3 length is 16 residues. CDR1 and CDR2 from the germline V gene are LGHDT and YNNKEL (reference sequence).

The chain uses TRBV5-6 and TRBJ1-5, with TRBD1 as a possible D gene (5 bases). CDR3 length: 17 amino acids. Trimming shortened V by 1 base and J by 4 bases, and 18 bases separated the two germline ends. Germline V CDR1 and CDR2: SGHDT, YYEEEE. In DNA form, the CDR3 reads TGTGCCAGCAGCTTGTCGGCAGGTCCAGAGGGGAATCAGCCCCAGCATTTT. Protein: CASSLSAGPEGNQPQHF.

The chain links TRBV20-1 to TRBJ2-5; no clear D. CDR3 length equals 13 residues. V dropped 0 bases and J dropped 5 bases, with 10 bases sitting between them. Per germline, CDR1 DFQATT and CDR2 SNEGSKA (reference sequence). The CDR3 DNA follows: TGCAGTGCTAGAGAGCGGACGTGGGAGACCCAGTACTTC. Its protein is CSARERTWETQYF.

There are many counts of this clonotype. This chain joins TRBV20-1 and TRBJ2-3; D remains unclear. Germline CDR1 DFQATT, CDR2 SNEGSKA (reference sequence). The CDR3 consists of 15 residues. Trimming shortened V by 0 bases and J by 0 bases, and 10 bases separated the two germline ends. CDR3 DNA sequence: TGCAGTGCTAGAGATCGCAGCACCAGCACAGATACGCAGTATTTT. This encodes CSARDRSTSTDTQYF.

This clonotype was counted once. With a much larger clone just one base away, this may be a read error. This chain links TRBV6-5 with TRBJ1-1; D not resolved. CDR3 length equals 14 residues. V was trimmed by 2 bases and J by 2 bases, leaving 9 bases between them. Germline CDR1 MNHEY, CDR2 SVGAGI. The CDR3: CASSYGRVNTEAFF. The CDR3 region has the DNA TGTGCCAGCAGTTACGGGCGGGTTAACACTGAAGCTTTCTTT.

This clonotype was recorded a few times. The gene calls are TRBV12-3 or TRBV12-4 and TRBJ1-2; D unclear. This CDR3 has 12 amino acids. Trimming removed 6 bases at V and 2 bases at J, with 7 bases between. The CDR3 DNA sequence: TGTGCCAGCAGACCGGCAAACTATGGCTACACCTTC. Protein: CASRPANYGYTF.

The chain joins TRBV2 to TRBJ1-5, with D possibly matching TRBD1 (6 bases). This CDR3 is 14 amino acids long. Germline assignment: CDR1 SNHLY and CDR2 FYNNEI. V dropped 5 bases and J dropped 7 bases, with 15 bases sitting between them. The CDR3 nucleotides read TGTGCCAGCAGTACCCGGACAGTAGTACAGCCCCAGCATTTT. It yields the protein CASSTRTVVQPQHF.

The genes are TRBV15 and TRBJ2-7, with D maybe TRBD1 (5 bases). The CDR3 length is 17 residues. CDR1 and CDR2 from the germline V gene are LNHNV and YYDKDF (reference sequence). V lost 0 bases, J lost 2 bases, and 17 bases lay in between. CDR3 nucleotide sequence: TGTGCCACCAGCAGAGACCATCTTAGGGGAAAGACCTACGAGCAGTACTTC. Encoded protein: CATSRDHLRGKTYEQYF.

This clonotype has more than one count but fewer than ten. The J gene is TRBJ2-7, the V gene TRBV10-3; TRBD1 aligns across 7 bases. CDR3 size: 16 residues. Germline lookup yields CDR1 ENHRY and CDR2 SYGVKD. V shed 0 bases and J 3 bases; nucleotides not matched to a gene: 8. The CDR3 loop reads CAISESQDRYVYEQYF. Here the CDR3 DNA reads TGTGCCATCAGTGAGTCCCAGGACAGGTACGTCTACGAGCAGTACTTC.

This clonotype showed up just a few times. The chain combines TRBV12-3 or TRBV12-4 with TRBJ2-1; D tentatively reads TRBD1 or TRBD2 (5 bases each). Trimming left V 5 bases short and J 4 bases short, with 18 bases between. The CDR3 sequence is 16 residues long. The CDR3 protein is CASSPGTGTEYNEQFF. CDR3 nucleotides: TGTGCCAGCAGTCCGGGGACCGGGACGGAGTACAATGAGCAGTTCTTC.

This chain links TRBV6-2 or TRBV6-3 with TRBJ1-5; TRBD1 matches 7 bases. Trimming took 2 bases from V and 6 from J; bases not matched to a gene: 7. The CDR3 totals 15 residues. CDR1 is MNHEY, CDR2 SVGEGT, per germline. CDR3 bases: TGTGCCAGCAGTTACAGGGGGCTTTCTGGTCAGCCCCAGCATTTT. It is translated as CASSYRGLSGQPQHF.